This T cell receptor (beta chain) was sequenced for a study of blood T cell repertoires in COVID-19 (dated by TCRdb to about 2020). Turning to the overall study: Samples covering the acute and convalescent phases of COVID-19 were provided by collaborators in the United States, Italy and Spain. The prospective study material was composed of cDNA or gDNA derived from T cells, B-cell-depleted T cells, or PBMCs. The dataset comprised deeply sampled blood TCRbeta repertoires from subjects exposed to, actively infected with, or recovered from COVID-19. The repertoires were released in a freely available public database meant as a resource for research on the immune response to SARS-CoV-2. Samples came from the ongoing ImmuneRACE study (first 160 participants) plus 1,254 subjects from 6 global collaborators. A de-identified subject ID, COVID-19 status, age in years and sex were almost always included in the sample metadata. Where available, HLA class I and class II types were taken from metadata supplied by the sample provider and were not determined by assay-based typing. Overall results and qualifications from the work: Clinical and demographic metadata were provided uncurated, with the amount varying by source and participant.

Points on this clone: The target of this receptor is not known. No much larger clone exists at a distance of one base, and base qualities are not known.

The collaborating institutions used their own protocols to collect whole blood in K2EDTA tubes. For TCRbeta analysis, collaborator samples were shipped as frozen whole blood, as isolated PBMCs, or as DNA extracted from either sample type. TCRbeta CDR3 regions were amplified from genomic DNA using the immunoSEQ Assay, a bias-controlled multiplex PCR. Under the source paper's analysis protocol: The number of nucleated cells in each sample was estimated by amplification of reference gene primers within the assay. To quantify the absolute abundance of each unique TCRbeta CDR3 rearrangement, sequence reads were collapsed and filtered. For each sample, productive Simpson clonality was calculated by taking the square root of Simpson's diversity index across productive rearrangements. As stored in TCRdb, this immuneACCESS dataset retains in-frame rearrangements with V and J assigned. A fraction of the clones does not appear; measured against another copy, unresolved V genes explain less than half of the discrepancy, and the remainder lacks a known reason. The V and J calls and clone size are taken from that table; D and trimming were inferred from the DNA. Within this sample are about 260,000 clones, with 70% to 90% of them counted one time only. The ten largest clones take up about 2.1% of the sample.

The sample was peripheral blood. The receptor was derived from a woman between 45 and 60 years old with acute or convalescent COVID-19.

The DNA sequence follows: TGTGCCAGCAGTGAAAGGGTAGCGGGAAATTGGCAAGAGACCCAGTACTTC. This codes for CASSERVAGNWQETQYF. The chain is made from TRBV6-1 and TRBJ2-5; TRBD2 lines up with 8 middle nucleotides. From the germline V gene, CDR1 is MNHNS and CDR2 is SASEGT. There are 17 amino acids in the CDR3, from cysteine to phenylalanine inclusive. The only DNA kept is the CDR3, 51 bases in frame from the first base. Trimming leaves V shorter by 2 bases and J shorter by 2 bases, with the junction holding 10 bases beyond the gene matches.